The 18 T cell receptor beta chains listed next were all sequenced from one sample in a study of shared clonotypes between healthy human individuals. TCRdb keeps only in-frame clones here, not all; method: immunoSEQ multiplex PCR. The sample has over 2 million clones, 95% seen once; the top ten hold approximately 0.13%. What was sequenced was naive CD4+ T cells sorted from blood. Documented subset: CD45RA+ positively selected. These receptors came from a man aged 18 to 30 in good health.

The chain combines TRBV28 with TRBJ2-7; 8 positions agree with TRBD1. Germline CDR1 is MDHEN and CDR2 is SYDVKM. This CDR3 contains 14 residues. After removal of 7 bases from V and 0 bases from J, the junction contained 5 bases not matched to a gene. The CDR3 sequence: CASTRGPNSYEQYF. The CDR3 DNA is TGTGCCAGCACCAGGGGGCCCAACTCCTACGAGCAGTACTTC. The variable domain in full, completed from reference TRBV28 and TRBJ2-7, reads DVKVTQSSRYLVKRTGEKVFLECVQDMDHENMFWYRQDPGLGLRLIYFSYDVKMKEKGDIPEGYSVSREKKERFSLILESASTNQTSMYLCASTRGPNSYEQYFGPGTRLTVT.

This sequence joins TRBV6-5 and TRBJ2-7; D is uncertain. V lost 8 bases and J lost 2, with 16 bases in between. The CDR3 runs to 14 residues. Germline values: CDR1 MNHEY, CDR2 SVGAGI. For the CDR3, the DNA is TGTGCCAGCCGAAGCAGCCCTGTCCCCTACGAGCAGTACTTC. It yields the protein CASRSSPVPYEQYF.

The chain links TRBV19 to TRBJ2-7; 7 bases line up with TRBD2. This CDR3 contains 15 residues. From germline, CDR1 is LNHDA and CDR2 SQIVND (reference sequence). V lost 5 bases, J lost 4 bases, and 11 bases stayed unmatched. The CDR3 protein is CASSPSASGKYEQYF. CDR3 coding DNA: TGTGCCAGTAGTCCATCGGCTAGCGGAAAATACGAGCAGTACTTC. The variable domain in full, completed from reference TRBV19 and TRBJ2-7, reads DGGITQSPKYLFRKEGQNVTLSCEQNLNHDAMYWYRQDPGQGLRLIYYSQIVNDFQKGDIAEGYSVSREKKESFPLTVTSAQKNPTAFYLCASSPSASGKYEQYFGPGTRLTVT.

As for this clone: The sample holds other DNA sequences that translate to the same CDR3. V usage is TRBV5-1 and J usage is TRBJ2-7, with D tentatively TRBD2 (5 bases). The CDR3 totals 12 residues. The V gene's germline CDR1 is SGHRS and CDR2 YFSETQ. Deletions cut 0 bases from V and 7 bases from J, with 8 bases between. The CDR3 nucleotides read TGCGCCAGCAGCTTGGAAGGCGGGGAGCAGTACTTC. This codes for CASSLEGGEQYF.

This chain links TRBV7-2 with TRBJ1-4; 8 nucleotides align to TRBD1. This CDR3 region has 16 residues. In germline, CDR1 is SGHTA, CDR2 FQGNSA. Unmatched junction bases numbered 12, after V lost 4 bases and J lost 8 bases. The CDR3 DNA follows: TGTGCCAGCAGCTCCGGTCCAGGGGGCGGGAGGGAAAAACTGTTTTTT. Protein sequence: CASSSGPGGGREKLFF.

The genes are TRBV28 and TRBJ1-6; weak D call: TRBD1 (5 bases). Germline CDR1 MDHEN, CDR2 SYDVKM. V was cut by 6 bases and J by 10 bases, with 10 bases left in between. The CDR3 is 12 residues long. The DNA of the CDR3 is TGTGCCAGCAGAGGGAGGGGCTCACCCCTCCACTTT. Its translation is CASRGRGSPLHF.

The CDR3: CASSPGTGPRGSRLHF. The CDR3, as DNA: TGTGCCAGCAGCCCCGGGACAGGGCCCAGAGGTAGTAGGCTCCACTTT. The rearrangement uses TRBV9 and TRBJ1-6; TRBD1 matches at 9 bases. J lost 16 bases, V lost 4 bases, and 18 bases had no gene match. This CDR3 has 16 amino acids. Germline CDR1 and CDR2: SGDLS and YYNGEE.

J is TRBJ1-1 and V is TRBV19; D remains ambiguous. This CDR3 has 13 residues. Per germline, CDR1 LNHDA and CDR2 SQIVND (reference sequence). The ends were cut back, 5 bases at V and 9 bases at J, with 16 bases in the middle. The CDR3 DNA sequence: TGTGCCAGTAGTCATCGGGCCGACCTCCAAGCTTTCTTT. Translation gives CASSHRADLQAFF.

The chain joins TRBV4-1 to TRBJ1-4; D ambiguous. The CDR3 extends over 17 amino acids. Germline CDR1 reads MGHRA; CDR2 reads YSYEKL. Trimming cost V 4 bases and J 0 bases, with 15 bases left between them. CDR3 DNA: TGCGCCAGCAGCCGAGTATTCGGGCAGCCAACTAATGAAAAACTGTTTTTT. It is translated as CASSRVFGQPTNEKLFF.

Comments on this clone: In the same sample, other DNA sequences code for this CDR3. The chain couples TRBV10-3 to TRBJ2-7, with 7 bases fitting TRBD1. V lost 0 bases, J lost 4 bases, and 3 bases stayed unmatched. Germline assignment: CDR1 ENHRY and CDR2 SYGVKD. CDR3 length: 14 amino acids. The CDR3 loop reads CAISESGTAYEQYF. The CDR3 nucleotides read TGTGCCATCAGTGAGTCAGGGACAGCTTACGAGCAGTACTTC.

Details on this clone: Distinct nucleotide sequences in the sample also encode this CDR3. J is TRBJ2-7 and V is TRBV12-5, with unresolved D. This CDR3 spans 11 amino acids. Trimming took off 2 bases at V and 2 bases at J, with 1 base between the two ends. The germline V gene encodes CDR1 LGHNT and CDR2 FRNRAP. The CDR3 sequence is CASGLTYEQYF. The DNA for the CDR3 is TGTGCTAGTGGTTTGACCTACGAGCAGTACTTC.

This clone was observed once. V and J are TRBV11-2 and TRBJ1-3, with D possibly matching TRBD1 (5 bases). The CDR3 is 18 amino acids. Germline lookup yields CDR1 SGHAT and CDR2 FQNNGV. Trimming stripped 5 bases from V and 0 bases from J, with 20 bases between. Written as DNA, the CDR3 is TGTGCCAGCAGCATAAAAGGGGCAAGCTTCTTCTCTGGAAACACCATATATTTT. Translation gives CASSIKGASFFSGNTIYF. The complete variable domain, with remaining parts taken from reference TRBV11-2 and TRBJ1-3, reads EAGVAQSPRYKIIEKRQSVAFWCNPISGHATLYWYQQILGQGPKLLIQFQNNGVVDDSQLPKDRFSAERLKGVDSTLKIQPAKLEDSAVYLCASSIKGASFFSGNTIYFGEGSWLTVV.

The chain combines TRBV14 with TRBJ1-6, with 9 bases matching TRBD1. The CDR3 runs 19 residues. From germline, CDR1 is SGHDN and CDR2 FVKESK. V dropped 1 base and J dropped 8; count of bases not matched to a gene: 15. CDR3: CASSQGRAIGDREHSPLHF. The CDR3 nucleotides are TGTGCCAGCAGCCAAGGGCGGGCAATAGGGGACAGGGAGCATTCACCCCTCCACTTT.

The V call is TRBV27, the J call TRBJ1-1; D is unresolved. This CDR3 spans 16 amino acids. CDR1 is MNHEY, CDR2 SMNVEV, per germline (reference sequence). Trimming pared 5 bases from V and 3 bases from J, leaving 19 bases between. This CDR3 reads CASSRGYLVVDTEAFF. Here the CDR3 DNA reads TGTGCCAGCAGTAGAGGGTACCTCGTAGTAGACACTGAAGCTTTCTTT.

CDR3 residues: CASSRRLAGQHEQYF. CDR3 DNA: TGTGCCAGCAGCCGAAGACTAGCGGGACAGCACGAGCAGTACTTC. The chain uses TRBV13 and TRBJ2-7, with 11 bases matching TRBD2. The CDR3 runs to 15 residues. Unmatched junction bases numbered 8, after V lost 5 bases and J lost 5 bases. Germline lookup yields CDR1 PRHDT and CDR2 FYEKMQ (reference sequence).

This chain connects TRBV5-1 to TRBJ2-7, with D maybe TRBD1 (5 bases). The CDR3 covers 13 residues. Germline V gene sequence: CDR1 SGHRS, CDR2 YFSETQ. Trimming pared 5 bases from V and 2 bases from J, leaving 11 bases between. The CDR3 region has the DNA TGCGCCAGCAGAATAGGGGAAGCCTACGAGCAGTACTTC. Its translation is CASRIGEAYEQYF.

The chain links TRBV25-1 to TRBJ2-7; D not resolved. The V end lost 0 bases, the J end lost 7 bases, and 13 bases lay between the germline ends. Germline-derived CDR1 and CDR2 are MGHDK and SYGVNS. The CDR3 spans 14 residues. The CDR3 is CASSEYSLEEEQYF. The CDR3 region has the DNA TGTGCCAGCAGTGAATATTCCCTAGAAGAAGAGCAGTACTTC.

The chain carries TRBV6-5 and TRBJ1-2; D is perhaps TRBD1 (6 bases). Germline CDR1 and CDR2: MNHEY and SVGAGI. Trimming took off 10 bases at V and 2 bases at J, with 17 bases between the two ends. This CDR3 contains 14 residues. CDR3 DNA: TGTGCCACCCGACCGACAGGAGGCAACTATGGCTACACCTTC. Encoded protein: CATRPTGGNYGYTF.